This T cell receptor (beta chain) was sequenced in a study of radiation and T cells in renal cell carcinoma. Trimming took off 6 bases at V and 5 bases at J, with 20 bases between the two ends. CDR1 and CDR2 (germline): MNHEY, SVGAGI. CDR3 size: 15 residues. Some clones are missing from TCRdb's copy, which holds only in-frame ones; the method was immunoSEQ multiplex PCR. The sample has around 130,000 clones; 88% are singletons. Time point in this sample: blood 2 weeks post-SBRT. Specified treatment: 15 Gy SBRT to primary tumor, nephrectomy 4 weeks later. This chain links TRBV6-5 with TRBJ2-7, with D uncertain. The sequencing here drew on blood, taken from a patient whose treatment included radiotherapy and nephrectomy. The receptor was derived from a woman in her seventies with renal cell carcinoma. CDR3 residues: CASRLIAGSSNEQYF. The CDR3 coding sequence is TGTGCCAGCAGACTGATCGCAGGTTCATCTAACGAGCAGTACTTC.